This is a list of T cell receptor beta chains from one sample in a study of blood T cell repertoires in COVID-19. The method was immunoSEQ multiplex PCR; TCRdb's version includes in-frame clones alone and lacks a portion of them. The table records 150,000 or so clones, around 73% of them present only once. The sample consisted of peripheral blood. The receptors here all came from a woman between 45 and 60 years old with active or convalescent COVID-19. CDR3s include the opening cysteine and the closing phenylalanine or tryptophan. The D gene is left open where the match is weak. Size is omitted from some rows. Given values are once, few, many or a class for expanded clones.

-	TRBJ2-7	15	TRBV15	-	TGTGCCACCAGCAGACTGGGGGCGGAGGCCTACGAGCAGTACTTC	CATSRLGAEAYEQYF
TRBD2	TRBJ2-3	15	TRBV7-2	-	TGTGCCACCCGCCTTAGCGGGGGAGGCACAGATACGCAGTATTTT	CATRLSGGGTDTQYF
-	TRBJ1-1	12	TRBV30	-	TGTGCCTGGAGTGTACGGGGGACTGAAGCTTTCTTT	CAWSVRGTEAFF
-	TRBJ2-5	15	TRBV24-1	-	TGTGCCACCAGTGCCTCGAGGGGGACCGGAGAGACCCAGTACTTC	CATSASRGTGETQYF
TRBD1	TRBJ1-6	14	TRBV2	-	TGTGCCAGCAGTGACGGACAGGGGGATTCACCCCTCCACTTT	CASSDGQGDSPLHF
-	TRBJ2-1	14	TRBV7-9	-	TGTGCCAGCAGCTTAGGTCTAGAAGGCAATGAGCAGTTCTTC	CASSLGLEGNEQFF
-	TRBJ2-5	16	TRBV28	-	TGTGCCAGCAGTTTTCGCTCTGGGGCCAGCCAAGAGACCCAGTACTTC	CASSFRSGASQETQYF
-	TRBJ2-5	14	TRBV7-9	-	TGTGCCAGCAGCCCGAGGGACACCCAAGAGACCCAGTACTTC	CASSPRDTQETQYF
-	TRBJ1-2	17	TRBV12-5	-	TGTGCTAGTGGTTCCCTCAGGACAGCCCCTTTATCCTATGGCTACACCTTC	CASGSLRTAPLSYGYTF
TRBD2	TRBJ2-2	16	TRBV30	-	TGTGCCTGGAGTTTCGGGCTAGCGGGAGGCACCGGGGAGCTGTTTTTT	CAWSFGLAGGTGELFF
-	TRBJ1-2	14	TRBV19	few	TGTGCCAGTACCCCTCTCGGGGTGGACTATGGCTACACCTTC	CASTPLGVDYGYTF
-	TRBJ1-5	18	TRBV20-1	-	TGCAGTGCTAGTAAGGGGTATTCTGAATGGGATAGCAATCAGCCCCAGCATTTT	CSASKGYSEWDSNQPQHF
-	TRBJ1-2	15	TRBV19	few	TGTGCCAGTAGTATAGCCTCTGGACAGAGCTATGGCTACACCTTC	CASSIASGQSYGYTF
-	TRBJ1-2	14	TRBV19	-	TGTGCCAGTAGCAACAGTGGGAGGAACTATGGCTACACCTTC	CASSNSGRNYGYTF
-	TRBJ2-7	11	TRBV29-1	-	TGCAGCGCCTCTACTAGGGACGAGCAGTACTTC	CSASTRDEQYF
TRBD1	TRBJ1-5	16	TRBV27	once	TGTGCCAGCAGTTTAGGGACAGGGGGAATTGGGCAGCCCCAGCATTTT	CASSLGTGGIGQPQHF
-	TRBJ1-1	13	TRBV27	few	TGTGCCAGCAGTTTTGAGGGAGACACTGAAGCTTTCTTT	CASSFEGDTEAFF
TRBD2	TRBJ2-1	15	TRBV19	-	TGTGCCAGTAGTCCCGGGACTAGCGCATACAATGAGCAGTTCTTC	CASSPGTSAYNEQFF
TRBD2	TRBJ2-1	15	TRBV7-2	-	TGTGCCAGCAGCTTGAGGACTAGCGGCTACAATGAGCAGTTCTTC	CASSLRTSGYNEQFF
TRBD1	TRBJ2-4	14	TRBV7-2	few	TGTGCCAGCAGCTTCCGACAGGGGGGAAACATTCAGTACTTC	CASSFRQGGNIQYF